This T cell receptor (beta chain) emerged from a study of T cell responses to AZD1222 COVID-19 vaccine. Method: immunoSEQ multiplex PCR; TCRdb's copy keeps in-frame clones and lacks some. The sample yields about 88,000 clones, roughly nine tenths seen once. Note on this clone: Its antigen is unidentified.

This CDR3 has 15 residues. Germline V gives CDR1 SGHRS, CDR2 YFSETQ. V gave up 3 bases and J gave up 3 bases; unmatched junction bases: 3. Study conclusions and caveats: With dominance at 160-218 and 743-854, vaccine-associated CD4 TCRs spanned spike. Donors, mostly white British, included more females; clonal diversity was possibly underestimated.

The chain joins TRBV5-1 to TRBJ1-5, with 10 bases aligning to TRBD1. The input for sequencing was peripheral blood, taken 28 days after the second AZD1222 dose. The source is an adult who received the AZD1222 COVID-19 vaccine. The CDR3, as DNA: TGCGCCAGCAGCTCGGACAGGGGGATCAATCAGCCCCAGCATTTT. Protein sequence: CASSSDRGINQPQHF.